This T cell receptor (beta chain) stems from a study of monozygotic twins with inflammatory bowel disease. An amount of about 3,500 ng of total RNA was used for each TCR library. From its re-call of the 5' RACE reads, TCRdb lists each CDR3 protein once, without DNA. The listing contains some 89,000 distinct CDR3 sequences. CDR1 is SGHDT and CDR2 is YYEEEE in the germline V gene. The CDR3 length is 16 residues. Each donor had 2.5 ml of blood drawn. The source is a human donor with ulcerative colitis or Crohn's disease, or a healthy co-twin of an affected twin (not recorded which). Sequenced input: blood. The chain joins TRBV5-6 to TRBJ1-1. The CDR3 is CASSLIELQENTEAFF.